The clone carrying this TCR beta chain was picked up many times. From germline, CDR1 is SGHRS and CDR2 YFSETQ. The CDR3 runs 14 residues. V was clipped by 4 bases and J by 0 bases; unmatched bases: 3. These data originate in a study of neurological immune-mediated disorders. TCRdb redid the calling of the 5' RACE reads with MiXCR, one entry per CDR3 protein. The repertoire holds approximately 48,000 distinct CDR3 sequences, roughly 17% seen once, with about 4.2% in the top ten. The source material was PBMCs. The TCR sequence derives from a man aged 55 to 70 in good health. The V call is TRBV5-1, the J call TRBJ1-1; the match to TRBD1 covers 7 bases. For the CDR3, the DNA is TGCGCCAGCAGCGGTGGGACAGTGAACACTGAAGCTTTCTTT. Residues: CASSGGTVNTEAFF.